Listed here is a single T cell receptor (beta chain). These data belong to a study of blood T cell repertoires in COVID-19. Study-level information: COVID-19 samples, acute and convalescent, were from the United States, Italy and Spain. PBMCs, B-cell-depleted T cells, or T cells were the source of the cDNA or gDNA that made up the material.

Patients of the Seattle cohort, enrolled during active infection, were followed longitudinally. The authors' processing: Counts of nucleated cells, estimated from reference gene primer amplification, were obtained. Here immunoSEQ multiplex PCR was the method, and the copy in TCRdb shows in-frame clones only, minus some. The V and J calls and clone size are taken from that table; D and trimming were inferred from the DNA. The table includes 150,000 to 200,000 clones, roughly 76% detected once. V dropped 5 bases and J dropped 3; count of bases not matched to a gene: 13. The CDR3 has 17 amino acids. CDR1 is SGHNT, CDR2 YENEEA, per germline.

The source material was peripheral blood. The TCR sequence derives from a woman older than 75 with COVID-19, enrolled during active disease. The genes are TRBV11-3 and TRBJ2-3; TRBD2 matches 8 bases. The CDR3 coding sequence is TGTGCCAGCAGCCCGCCGGGGGGGCCGGGGTTGACAGATACGCAGTATTTT. Translation gives CASSPPGGPGLTDTQYF.